This T cell receptor (beta chain) was recovered during a study of blood T cells in healthy people across ages. General study findings and limits: The study could not conclusively compare naive and antigen-experienced cells, given its unsorted PBMCs.

This clonotype came up once. Its target is not known. A second about 6 to 12 cycle PCR used barcoded and J-beta primers. One entry per CDR3 protein, called by TCRdb with MiXCR from the 5' RACE reads. Of around 780,000 distinct CDR3 sequences detected, more than 50% appear once; the ten largest clones hold about a quarter. This CDR3 contains 18 residues. The rearrangement links TRBV21-1 to TRBJ2-5; the table names TRBD2, a call not compared with the DNA. TRBV21-1 corresponds to a pseudogene. The sequence came from a man aged 35-49 years in good health. Sequencing was done on a sample of blood. This CDR3 is CASSKCSSSGGDQETQYF. The CDR3 DNA sequence: TGTGCCAGCAGCAAATGCTCCTCTAGCGGGGGCGATCAAGAGACCCAGTACTTC.